The entry below gives a single TCR beta chain sequence along with its context. This record comes from a study of blood T cell repertoires in COVID-19. CDR1 and CDR2 from the germline V gene are MDHEN and SYDVKM. The CDR3 sequence is 16 residues long. V was shortened by 5 bases and J by 7 bases, with 23 bases between the two germline ends. Repertoires were generated with immunoSEQ multiplex PCR, while TCRdb's copy carries only in-frame clones and drops some. The sample lists under 200,000 clones, more than 75% seen once, with 2.5% to 3% in the top ten. Seattle-derived patients entered the study during active infection and were followed longitudinally.

Sample: peripheral blood. This chain links TRBV28 with TRBJ2-5; D remains ambiguous. The receptor's source is a woman at least 80 years old with COVID-19, enrolled during active disease. The CDR3 DNA is TGTGCCAGCAGTCAGGCTGGATCGACCGGCCTCGGGACCCAGTACTTC. This codes for CASSQAGSTGLGTQYF.